This record covers a single TCR beta chain. No antigen is known for it. This CDR3 is 16 amino acids long. CDR1 is MDHEN and CDR2 is SYDVKM in the germline V gene. The V segment lost 5 bases and the J segment 0 bases; nucleotides outside the gene matches: 9. This entry is derived from a study of cytomegalovirus exposure and HLA in healthy donors. Study details: Tens of millions of unique TCRs from HLA-typed donors were held in an early release of data.

Study-wide points: According to a later analysis, most TCR beta chains associated with CMV appeared HLA-restricted. According to an earlier analysis, most TCR beta V segments yielded productive rearrangements about 90% or about 30% of the time. Cytomegalovirus status, reportedly, was diagnosed with high specificity and sensitivity by the classifier.

In the PCR, 60 Vbeta and 13 Jbeta primers were used. The table came from immunoSEQ multiplex PCR; TCRdb's copy has only in-frame clones and leaves some out. The top ten hold 3.5% to 5% of the sample, which has 110,000 or so clones, approximately 69% seen once. This receptor was obtained from a woman aged 35 to 49 in good health and CMV-seropositive. Sequencing was carried out using PBMCs. The rearrangement uses TRBV28 and TRBJ1-1; TRBD1 aligns across 7 bases. The CDR3 region is CASSNPGGLLNTEAFF. The CDR3 DNA follows: TGTGCCAGCAGTAATCCAGGGGGACTCTTGAACACTGAAGCTTTCTTT.